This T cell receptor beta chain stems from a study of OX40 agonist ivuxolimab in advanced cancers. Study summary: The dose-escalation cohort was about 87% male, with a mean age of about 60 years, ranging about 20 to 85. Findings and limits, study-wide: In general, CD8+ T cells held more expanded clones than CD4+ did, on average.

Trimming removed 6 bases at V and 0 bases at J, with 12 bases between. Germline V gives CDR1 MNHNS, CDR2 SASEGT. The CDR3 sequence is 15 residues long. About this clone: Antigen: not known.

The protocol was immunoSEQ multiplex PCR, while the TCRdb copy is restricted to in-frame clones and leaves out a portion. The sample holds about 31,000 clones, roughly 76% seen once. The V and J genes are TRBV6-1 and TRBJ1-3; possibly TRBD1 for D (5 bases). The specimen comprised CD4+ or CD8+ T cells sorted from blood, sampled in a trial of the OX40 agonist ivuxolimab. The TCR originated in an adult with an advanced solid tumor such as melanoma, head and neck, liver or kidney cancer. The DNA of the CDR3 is TGTGCCAGCAGACCGGGGACGGCCTCTGGAAACACCATATATTTT. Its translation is CASRPGTASGNTIYF.